These 25 T cell receptor beta chains came from one sample sequenced in a study of shared clonotypes between healthy human individuals (TCRdb year 2020). Library preparation was by the immunoSEQ multiplex PCR assay. The immuneACCESS repertoire file appears here via TCRdb, limited to in-frame rearrangements. These files lack a portion of the clones; in checked studies, under half of the deficit traces to unresolved V genes, and the cause of the others is not known. The sample contains hundreds of thousands of clones, 60% to 80% of them found a single time. 1.8% of the sample comes from the top ten. The material sequenced was memory CD4+ T cells sorted from blood. Sample cell subset or site, as interpreted from the label and publication: CD45RA-negative fraction. The receptors stem from a woman under 40 in good health.

Only a few counts were recorded for this clone. The chain carries TRBV19 and TRBJ1-4, with unresolved D. The CDR3 extends over 13 amino acids. V was trimmed by 6 bases and J by 4 bases, leaving 9 bases between them. The V gene's germline CDR1 is LNHDA and CDR2 SQIVND (reference sequence). In DNA form, the CDR3 reads TGTGCCAGTAGGGGCGGCGGTAATGAAAAACTGTTTTTT. Its translation is CASRGGGNEKLFF. The complete variable domain, with remaining parts taken from reference TRBV19 and TRBJ1-4, reads DGGITQSPKYLFRKEGQNVTLSCEQNLNHDAMYWYRQDPGQGLRLIYYSQIVNDFQKGDIAEGYSVSREKKESFPLTVTSAQKNPTAFYLCASRGGGNEKLFFGSGTQLSVL.

This clone was detected only once. This chain joins TRBV5-1 and TRBJ2-2; D possibly corresponds to TRBD1 (5 bases). Trimming shortened V by 0 bases and J by 5 bases, and 14 bases separated the two germline ends. The CDR3 has 16 amino acids. Per the germline V gene, CDR1 is SGHRS and CDR2 is YFSETQ. This CDR3 is CASSLDGAQRTGELFF. The CDR3 DNA reads as TGCGCCAGCAGCTTGGATGGGGCCCAAAGAACCGGGGAGCTGTTTTTT.

V gene TRBV12-2 combines with J gene TRBJ2-5; the table assigns TRBD1, which was not confirmed against the DNA. TRBV12-2 is assigned pseudogene status. The CDR3 spans 18 residues. The CDR3 sequence is CASRLALGYRMVAETQYF. In DNA form, the CDR3 reads TGTGCAAGTCGCTTAGCGCTCGGTTACAGGATGGTTGCGGAGACCCAGTACTTC.

The chain combines TRBV18 with TRBJ1-3; no reliable D call. The germline CDR1 and CDR2 sequences are KGHSH and LQKENI. V was trimmed by 4 bases and J by 1 base, leaving 14 bases between them. The CDR3 runs to 16 residues. The CDR3, as DNA: TGTGCCAGCTCACTTCAGAACAGCCCTTCTGGAAACACCATATATTTT. This sequence encodes CASSLQNSPSGNTIYF.

The chain has TRBV10-3 and TRBJ2-2; 7 bases are a match to TRBD2. The ends lost 0 bases at V and 2 bases at J; junction bases unmatched: 3. Looked up from germline, CDR1 is ENHRY and CDR2 is SYGVKD. This CDR3 is built from 16 residues. DNA of the CDR3: TGTGCCATCAGTGAGTCGGCGGGAGTAAACACCGGGGAGCTGTTTTTT. Translated: CAISESAGVNTGELFF.

This clone came up a few times. This chain joins TRBV5-6 and TRBJ2-7; D unclear. V was shortened by 2 bases and J by 6 bases, with 9 bases between the two germline ends. The CDR3 totals 12 residues. Per the germline V gene, CDR1 is SGHDT and CDR2 is YYEEEE. The chain's CDR3 is CASSFLPSEQYF. The DNA of the CDR3 is TGTGCCAGCAGCTTCCTGCCCTCCGAGCAGTACTTC.

The rearrangement links TRBV10-2 to TRBJ2-1, with D uncertain. This CDR3 spans 14 amino acids. Germline CDR1 is WSHSY and CDR2 is SAAADI. V was clipped by 3 bases and J by 0 bases, with 6 bases between them. The DNA of the CDR3 is TGCGCCAGCAGTGACAGGAGCTCCTACAATGAGCAGTTCTTC. Amino acid sequence: CASSDRSSYNEQFF.

J is TRBJ2-7 and V is TRBV5-8; no clear D gene. Germline values: CDR1 SGHTS, CDR2 YDEGEE. The ends were cut back, 2 bases at V and 3 bases at J, with 12 bases in the middle. The CDR3 is 14 amino acids. CDR3 coding DNA: TGTGCCAGCAGCTTTGTGGGCAGAGGCTACGAGCAGTACTTC. Translating it yields CASSFVGRGYEQYF.

This rearrangement joins TRBV25-1 to TRBJ2-2; a possible D gene is TRBD1 (6 bases). The CDR3 sequence is 14 residues long. Trimming took off 4 bases at V and 6 bases at J, with 12 bases between the two ends. Germline values: CDR1 MGHDK, CDR2 SYGVNS. CDR3 DNA: TGTGCCAGCAGTGGCCCAGGGGAAGCCGGGGAGCTGTTTTTT. Translated: CASSGPGEAGELFF.

About this clone: Other DNA variants within this sample encode the same CDR3. The rearrangement links TRBV19 to TRBJ2-1, with D hard to call. V lost 2 bases to trimming and J lost 0 bases, with 11 bases between them. The germline V gene has CDR1 LNHDA and CDR2 SQIVND (reference sequence). The CDR3 is 16 amino acids. The chain's CDR3 is CASSIKRRSSYNEQFF. For the CDR3, the DNA is TGTGCCAGTAGTATAAAAAGACGGAGCTCCTACAATGAGCAGTTCTTC.

Written as DNA, the CDR3 is TGTGCCTGGAGTGGGGGACAGGGTCAAGCCAAAAACATTCAGTACTTC. Protein product: CAWSGGQGQAKNIQYF. The V gene is TRBV30, the J gene TRBJ2-4; 9 bases fit TRBD1. The germline V gene has CDR1 GTSNPN and CDR2 SVGIG (reference sequence). The CDR3 consists of 16 residues. With V trimmed by 1 base and J by 0 bases, 4 bases remained unmatched.

The V gene is TRBV7-9, the J gene TRBJ1-4; 8 bases are a match to TRBD1. CDR1 is SEHNR, CDR2 FQNEAQ, per germline (reference sequence). V was pared by 5 bases and J by 0 bases, with 2 bases of the junction left unmatched. This CDR3 has 15 residues. The CDR3 region is CASSVGQATNEKLFF. The CDR3 DNA follows: TGTGCCAGCAGCGTGGGACAGGCAACTAATGAAAAACTGTTTTTT.

This chain links TRBV11-2 with TRBJ1-1; unclear D gene. Trimming cost V 3 bases and J 7 bases, with 6 bases left between them. The CDR3 totals 11 residues. Germline CDR1 and CDR2: SGHAT and FQNNGV. The CDR3 is CASSFSSEAFF. The CDR3 nucleotides are TGTGCCAGCAGCTTCTCCAGTGAAGCTTTCTTT.

The chain has TRBV19 and TRBJ2-5; the D is unclear. CDR1 LNHDA and CDR2 SQIVND come from the germline V gene (reference sequence). The CDR3 extends over 13 amino acids. V lost 3 bases and J lost 1, with 6 bases in between. The CDR3 DNA reads as TGTGCCAGTAGTATGTCCAGCCAAGAGACCCAGTACTTC. It is translated as CASSMSSQETQYF.

J is TRBJ1-5 and V is TRBV28, with TRBD1 matching over 7 bases. Germline V gene sequence: CDR1 MDHEN, CDR2 SYDVKM. The CDR3 is 14 amino acids. The J segment lost 2 bases and the V segment lost 6 bases, leaving 4 bases of the junction unmatched. The CDR3: CASSNGQGNQPQHF. As DNA, the CDR3 is TGTGCCAGCAGCAACGGACAGGGCAATCAGCCCCAGCATTTT. Complete variable domain (other parts from reference TRBV28 and TRBJ1-5): DVKVTQSSRYLVKRTGEKVFLECVQDMDHENMFWYRQDPGLGLRLIYFSYDVKMKEKGDIPEGYSVSREKKERFSLILESASTNQTSMYLCASSNGQGNQPQHFGDGTRLSIL.

CDR3: CATHPGTFRNTEAFF. As DNA, the CDR3 is TGTGCCACCCACCCGGGGACCTTCCGTAACACTGAAGCTTTCTTT. The rearrangement links TRBV19 to TRBJ1-1; D might be TRBD1 (5 bases). The CDR3 is made up of 15 amino acids. Trimming shortened V by 10 bases and J by 2 bases, and 20 bases separated the two germline ends. Germline values: CDR1 LNHDA, CDR2 SQIVND (reference sequence).

The rearrangement links TRBV28 to TRBJ1-4; no firm D call. This CDR3 is built from 12 residues. Germline-derived CDR1 and CDR2 are MDHEN and SYDVKM. V lost 8 bases and J lost 8, with 12 bases in between. CDR3 DNA sequence: TGTGCCAGCCGGGCCGGAGGCGAAAAACTGTTTTTT. This gives the protein CASRAGGEKLFF.

A few counts support this clone. This may be a read error: a much more frequent sequence differs by one nucleotide. Other DNA sequences in the same sample also yield this CDR3. The CDR3 DNA is TGCGCCAGCAGCTTGGGGACCGGAGGAGATACGCAGTATTTT. Its protein is CASSLGTGGDTQYF. This chain links TRBV5-1 with TRBJ2-3; D perhaps matches TRBD2 (5 bases). V lost 0 bases, J lost 5 bases, and 10 bases lay in between. Germline V CDR1 and CDR2: SGHRS, YFSETQ. This CDR3 is 14 amino acids long.

V gene TRBV5-1 combines with J gene TRBJ2-1; D call uncertain. The germline gives CDR1 SGHRS, CDR2 YFSETQ. The CDR3 loop spans 18 amino acids. Trimming stripped 0 bases from V and 0 bases from J, with 16 bases between. The CDR3 nucleotides are TGCGCCAGCAGCTTGGTTAGTCTTACTATAAGCTCCTACAATGAGCAGTTCTTC. Translation: CASSLVSLTISSYNEQFF. The entire variable domain, with the rest obtained from reference TRBV5-1 and TRBJ2-1, is as follows: KAGVTQTPRYLIKTRGQQVTLSCSPISGHRSVSWYQQTPGQGLQFLFEYFSETQRNKGNFPGRFSGRQFSNSRSEMNVSTLELGDSALYLCASSLVSLTISSYNEQFFGPGTRLTVL.

The genes are TRBV5-1 and TRBJ2-2; no reliable D call. CDR1 and CDR2 from the germline V gene are SGHRS and YFSETQ. The CDR3 is 14 residues long. V was clipped by 5 bases and J by 1 base, with 9 bases between them. The chain's CDR3 is CASSPPMNTGELFF. The CDR3, as DNA: TGCGCCAGCAGTCCCCCGATGAACACCGGGGAGCTGTTTTTT.

This chain links TRBV11-2 with TRBJ1-2; the D gene is possibly TRBD1 (5 bases). Between the trimmed V and J ends, which lost 3 bases and 1 base, there was a span of 9 bases. CDR1 and CDR2 from the germline V gene are SGHAT and FQNNGV. The CDR3 spans 14 residues. The CDR3 region has the DNA TGTGCCAGCAGCTTGGCAGGGCATAACTATGGCTACACCTTC. Its translation: CASSLAGHNYGYTF. Filled out from reference TRBV11-2 and TRBJ1-2, the complete variable domain reads EAGVAQSPRYKIIEKRQSVAFWCNPISGHATLYWYQQILGQGPKLLIQFQNNGVVDDSQLPKDRFSAERLKGVDSTLKIQPAKLEDSAVYLCASSLAGHNYGYTFGSGTRLTVV.

The CDR3 sequence: CASSEGDRGLGDTQYF. CDR3 coding DNA: TGCGCCAGCAGTGAGGGGGACAGGGGGTTGGGAGATACGCAGTATTTT. The chain uses TRBV10-2 and TRBJ2-3; 11 bases match TRBD1. V shed 2 bases and J 5 bases; nucleotides not matched to a gene: 6. The germline V gene has CDR1 WSHSY and CDR2 SAAADI. This CDR3 has 16 residues.

The genes are TRBV7-9 and TRBJ2-7; no clear D. CDR1 and CDR2 from the germline V gene are SEHNR and FQNEAQ (reference sequence). Trimming stripped 5 bases from V and 4 bases from J, with 15 bases between. The CDR3 has 14 amino acids. The CDR3 DNA is TGTGCCAGCAGCACTACCGGACGGAATTACGAGCAGTACTTC. It yields the protein CASSTTGRNYEQYF.

The rearrangement joins TRBV21-1 to TRBJ2-7; the D call of TRBD1 is as the table states it, not checked on the DNA. TRBV21-1 is a listed pseudogene. The CDR3 totals 16 residues. The CDR3 reads CASSKGPGQRAYEQYF. CDR3 nucleotides: TGTGCCAGCAGCAAAGGTCCGGGACAGCGGGCCTACGAGCAGTACTTC.

The V gene is TRBV28, the J gene TRBJ1-1, with D perhaps matching TRBD1 (5 bases). The CDR3 covers 14 residues. V shed 3 bases and J shed 1 base, with 9 bases lying between them. Germline CDR1 MDHEN, CDR2 SYDVKM. CDR3 in amino acids: CASSLDGGNTEAFF. DNA of the CDR3: TGTGCCAGCAGTTTGGACGGGGGGAACACTGAAGCTTTCTTT.